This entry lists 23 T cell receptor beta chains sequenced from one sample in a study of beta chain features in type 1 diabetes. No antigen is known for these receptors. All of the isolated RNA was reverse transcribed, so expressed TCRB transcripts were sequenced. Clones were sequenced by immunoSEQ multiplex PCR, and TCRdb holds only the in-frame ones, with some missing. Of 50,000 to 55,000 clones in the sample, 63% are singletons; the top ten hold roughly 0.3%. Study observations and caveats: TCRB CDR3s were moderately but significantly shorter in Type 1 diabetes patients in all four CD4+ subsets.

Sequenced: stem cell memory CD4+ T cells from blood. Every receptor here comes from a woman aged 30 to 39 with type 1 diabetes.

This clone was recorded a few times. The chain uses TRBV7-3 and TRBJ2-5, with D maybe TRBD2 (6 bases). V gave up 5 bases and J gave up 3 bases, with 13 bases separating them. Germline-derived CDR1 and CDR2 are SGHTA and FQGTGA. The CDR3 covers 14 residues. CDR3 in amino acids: CASSPGTSKETQYF. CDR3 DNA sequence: TGTGCCAGCAGCCCCGGGACTTCGAAAGAGACCCAGTACTTC. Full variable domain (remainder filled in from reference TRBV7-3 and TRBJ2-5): GAGVSQTPSNKVTEKGKYVELRCDPISGHTALYWYRQSLGQGPEFLIYFQGTGAADDSGLPNDRFFAVRPEGSVSTLKIQRTERGDSAVYLCASSPGTSKETQYFGPGTRLLVL.

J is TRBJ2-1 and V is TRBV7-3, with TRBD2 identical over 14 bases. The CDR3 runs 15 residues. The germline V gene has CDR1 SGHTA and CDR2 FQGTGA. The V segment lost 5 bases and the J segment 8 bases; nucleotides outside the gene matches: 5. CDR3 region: CASSPGLAGVDEQFF. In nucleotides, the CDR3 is TGTGCCAGCAGCCCGGGACTAGCGGGAGTGGATGAGCAGTTCTTC.

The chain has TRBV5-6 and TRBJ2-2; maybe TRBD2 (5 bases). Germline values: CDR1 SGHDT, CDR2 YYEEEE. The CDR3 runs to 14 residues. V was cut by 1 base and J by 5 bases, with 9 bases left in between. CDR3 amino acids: CASSLRSGTGELFF. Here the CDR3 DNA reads TGTGCCAGCAGCTTGAGGTCGGGGACCGGGGAGCTGTTTTTT.

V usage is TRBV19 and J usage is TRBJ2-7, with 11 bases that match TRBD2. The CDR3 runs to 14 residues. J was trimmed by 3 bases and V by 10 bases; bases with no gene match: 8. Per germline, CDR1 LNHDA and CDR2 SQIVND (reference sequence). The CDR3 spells CATRGLAEGYEQYF. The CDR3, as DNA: TGTGCCACTAGGGGACTAGCGGAGGGCTACGAGCAGTACTTC.

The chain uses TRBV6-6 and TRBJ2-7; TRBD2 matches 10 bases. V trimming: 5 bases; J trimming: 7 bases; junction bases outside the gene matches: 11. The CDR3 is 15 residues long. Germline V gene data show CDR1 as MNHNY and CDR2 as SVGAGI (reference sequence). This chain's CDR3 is CASSISIAGGSEQYF. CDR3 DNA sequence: TGTGCCAGCAGTATATCGATAGCGGGAGGAAGTGAGCAGTACTTC.

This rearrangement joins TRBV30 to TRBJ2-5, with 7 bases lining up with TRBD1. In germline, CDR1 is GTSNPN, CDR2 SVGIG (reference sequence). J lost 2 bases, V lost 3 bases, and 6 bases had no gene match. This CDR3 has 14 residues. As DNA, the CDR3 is TGTGCCTGGAGCGTAGGGGGCCCACAAGAGACCCAGTACTTC. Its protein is CAWSVGGPQETQYF.

The CDR3: CASSLTGGQSEQYF. DNA for the CDR3: TGTGCCAGCTCACTTACAGGGGGCCAGAGCGAGCAGTACTTC. The V and J genes are TRBV18 and TRBJ2-7; 9 positions agree with TRBD1. With 4 bases clipped from V and 6 bases from J, the junction kept 7 bases outside the gene matches. CDR1 KGHSH and CDR2 LQKENI come from the germline V gene. The CDR3 spans 14 residues.

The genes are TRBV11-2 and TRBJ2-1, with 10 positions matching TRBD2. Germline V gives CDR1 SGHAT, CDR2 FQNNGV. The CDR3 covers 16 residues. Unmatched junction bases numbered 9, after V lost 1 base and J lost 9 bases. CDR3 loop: CASSLVLAGGGFEQFF. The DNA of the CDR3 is TGTGCCAGCAGCTTAGTATTAGCGGGAGGAGGATTTGAGCAGTTCTTC.

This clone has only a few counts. CDR3 nucleotide sequence: TGTGCCAGTTTACAGGGGACCCCGAACACTGAAGCTTTCTTT. Translated: CASLQGTPNTEAFF. V is TRBV6-1 and J is TRBJ1-1, with TRBD1 matching 7 bases. CDR1 is MNHNS and CDR2 is SASEGT in the germline V gene. The CDR3 consists of 14 residues. With V trimmed by 9 bases and J by 1 base, 8 bases remained unmatched.

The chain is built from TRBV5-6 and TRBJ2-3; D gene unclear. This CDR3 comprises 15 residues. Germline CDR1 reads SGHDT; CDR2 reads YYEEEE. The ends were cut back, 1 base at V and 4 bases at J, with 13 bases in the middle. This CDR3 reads CASSLNGAPADTQYF. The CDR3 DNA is TGTGCCAGCAGCTTGAACGGAGCCCCCGCAGATACGCAGTATTTT.

CDR3 region: CASSPLPGYQETQYF. CDR3 coding DNA: TGCGCCAGCAGCCCCTTGCCGGGGTACCAAGAGACCCAGTACTTC. This sequence joins TRBV5-1 and TRBJ2-5, with D possibly matching TRBD2 (5 bases). CDR1 and CDR2 (germline): SGHRS, YFSETQ. The V and J ends lost 4 bases and 0 bases respectively, with 13 bases between them. The CDR3 extends over 15 amino acids.

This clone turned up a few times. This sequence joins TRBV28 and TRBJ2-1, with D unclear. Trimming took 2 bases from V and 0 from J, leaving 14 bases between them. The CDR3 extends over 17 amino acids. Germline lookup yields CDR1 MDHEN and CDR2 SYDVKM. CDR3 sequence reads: CASSLPSGWNSYNEQFF. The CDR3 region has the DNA TGTGCCAGCAGTTTACCCTCAGGTTGGAACTCCTACAATGAGCAGTTCTTC.

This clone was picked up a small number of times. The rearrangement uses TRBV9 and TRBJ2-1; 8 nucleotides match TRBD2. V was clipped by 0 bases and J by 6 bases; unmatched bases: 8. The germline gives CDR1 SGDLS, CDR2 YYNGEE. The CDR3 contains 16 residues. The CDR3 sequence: CASSVASRTSTNEQFF. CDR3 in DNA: TGTGCCAGCAGCGTAGCTTCGAGGACTAGCACCAATGAGCAGTTCTTC. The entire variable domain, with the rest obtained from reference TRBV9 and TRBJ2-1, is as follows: DSGVTQTPKHLITATGQRVTLRCSPRSGDLSVYWYQQSLDQGLQFLIQYYNGEERAKGNILERFSAQQFPDLHSELNLSSLELGDSALYFCASSVASRTSTNEQFFGPGTRLTVL.

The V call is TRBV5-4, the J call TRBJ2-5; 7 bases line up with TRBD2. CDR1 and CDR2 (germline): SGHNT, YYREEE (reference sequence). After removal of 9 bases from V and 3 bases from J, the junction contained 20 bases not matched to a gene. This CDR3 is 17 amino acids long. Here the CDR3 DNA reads TGTGCCACTAAGAGCGGGACTGAGGGTGGGGGAAAAGAGACCCAGTACTTC. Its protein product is CATKSGTEGGGKETQYF.

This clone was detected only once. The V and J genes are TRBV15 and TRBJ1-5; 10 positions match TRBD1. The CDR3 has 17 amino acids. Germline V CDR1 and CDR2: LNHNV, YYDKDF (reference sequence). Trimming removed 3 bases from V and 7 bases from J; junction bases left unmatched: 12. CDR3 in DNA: TGTGCCACCAGCAGCCTCGGACAGGGGGAAGGACGGCAGCCCCAGCATTTT. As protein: CATSSLGQGEGRQPQHF.

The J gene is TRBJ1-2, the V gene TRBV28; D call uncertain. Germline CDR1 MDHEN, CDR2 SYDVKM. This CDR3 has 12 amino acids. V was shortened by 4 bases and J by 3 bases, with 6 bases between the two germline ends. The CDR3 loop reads CASSSTDYGYTF. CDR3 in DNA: TGTGCCAGCAGTTCTACGGACTATGGCTACACCTTC.

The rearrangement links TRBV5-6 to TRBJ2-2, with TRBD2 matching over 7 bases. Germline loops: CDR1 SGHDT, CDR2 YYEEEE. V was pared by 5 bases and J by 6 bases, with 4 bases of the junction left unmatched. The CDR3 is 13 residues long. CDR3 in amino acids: CASSSRGAGELFF. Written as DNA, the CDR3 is TGTGCCAGCAGTTCCCGGGGGGCCGGGGAGCTGTTTTTT.

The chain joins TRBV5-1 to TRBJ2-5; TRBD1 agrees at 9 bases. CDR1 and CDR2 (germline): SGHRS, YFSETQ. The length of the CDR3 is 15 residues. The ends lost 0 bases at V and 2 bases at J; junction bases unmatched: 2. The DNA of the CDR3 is TGCGCCAGCAGCTTGGGGGACAGGGCACAAGAGACCCAGTACTTC. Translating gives CASSLGDRAQETQYF. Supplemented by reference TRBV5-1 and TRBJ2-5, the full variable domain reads KAGVTQTPRYLIKTRGQQVTLSCSPISGHRSVSWYQQTPGQGLQFLFEYFSETQRNKGNFPGRFSGRQFSNSRSEMNVSTLELGDSALYLCASSLGDRAQETQYFGPGTRLLVL.

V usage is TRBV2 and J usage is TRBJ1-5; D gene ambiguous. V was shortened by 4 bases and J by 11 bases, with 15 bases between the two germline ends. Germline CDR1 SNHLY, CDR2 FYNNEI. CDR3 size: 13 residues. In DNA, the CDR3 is TGTGCCAGCAGTGCCTCGACAAGAAGGACCCAGCATTTT. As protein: CASSASTRRTQHF. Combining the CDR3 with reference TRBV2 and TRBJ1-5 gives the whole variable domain EPEVTQTPSHQVTQMGQEVILRCVPISNHLYFYWYRQILGQKVEFLVSFYNNEISEKSEIFDDQFSVERPDGSNFTLKIRSTKLEDSAMYFCASSASTRRTQHFGDGTRLSIL.

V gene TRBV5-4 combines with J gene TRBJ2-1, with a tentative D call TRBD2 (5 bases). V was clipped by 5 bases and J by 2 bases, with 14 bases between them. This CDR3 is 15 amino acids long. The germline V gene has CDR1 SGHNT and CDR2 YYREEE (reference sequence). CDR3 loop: CASSARSEAYNEQFF. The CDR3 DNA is TGTGCCAGCAGTGCCCGGTCGGAGGCCTACAATGAGCAGTTCTTC.

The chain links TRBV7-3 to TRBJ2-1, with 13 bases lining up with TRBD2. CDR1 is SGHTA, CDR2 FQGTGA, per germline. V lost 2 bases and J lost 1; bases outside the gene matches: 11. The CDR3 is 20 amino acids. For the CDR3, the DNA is TGTGCCAGCAGCTTAGATGGGACTAGCGGGAATCTAGCTTCCTACAATGAGCAGTTCTTC. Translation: CASSLDGTSGNLASYNEQFF.

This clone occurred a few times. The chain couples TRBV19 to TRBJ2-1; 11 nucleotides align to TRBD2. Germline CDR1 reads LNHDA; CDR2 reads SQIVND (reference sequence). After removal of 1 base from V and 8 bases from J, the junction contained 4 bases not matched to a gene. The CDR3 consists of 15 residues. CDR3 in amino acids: CASSIGSGRAHEQFF. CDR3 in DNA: TGTGCCAGTAGTATAGGTAGCGGGAGGGCCCATGAGCAGTTCTTC.

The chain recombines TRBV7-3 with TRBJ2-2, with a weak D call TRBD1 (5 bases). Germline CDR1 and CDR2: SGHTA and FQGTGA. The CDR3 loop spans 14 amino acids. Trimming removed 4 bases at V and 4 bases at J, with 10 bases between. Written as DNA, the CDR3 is TGTGCCAGCAGCTCAGACAGAACCACCGGGGAGCTGTTTTTT. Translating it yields CASSSDRTTGELFF.